These T cell receptor beta chains were read from a single sample in a study of T and B cells in COVID-19 patients. TCRdb recomputed calls from the multiplex PCR reads with MiXCR, one row per CDR3 protein. The sample consists of 9,900 or so distinct CDR3 sequences, 33% of them appearing once. The sample comprised blood. The receptor set was obtained from a human donor with active COVID-19. Both conserved end residues are part of each CDR3. The D gene is left open where the match is weak. Size tells how often a clone was seen (once, few, many) or the class of an expanded clone, and some rows leave it out.

CDR3 length	clone size	D gene	J gene	V gene	CDR3 protein	CDR3 DNA
20	.	.	TRBJ2-1	TRBV19	CASSIPETGTLGLTYNEQFF	TGTGCCAGTAGTATCCCCGAGACTGGAACCCTGGGGCTTACCTACAATGAGCAGTTCTTC
15	.	.	TRBJ2-7	TRBV5-6	CASSPQGTGGYEQYF	TGTGCCAGCAGTCCTCAGGGGACCGGGGGCTACGAGCAGTACTTC
14	.	.	TRBJ1-1	TRBV20-1	CSATAEGTNTEAFF	TGCAGTGCTACGGCGGAGGGAACGAACACTGAAGCTTTCTTT
12	.	.	TRBJ1-2	TRBV7-2	CASSGGYYGYTF	TGTGCCAGCAGCGGTGGGTACTATGGCTACACCTTC
19	.	TRBD1	TRBJ2-4	TRBV6-2/TRBV6-3	CASSYSGTGYILDKNIQYF	TGTGCCAGCAGTTATTCCGGGACAGGGTATATTTTGGACAAAAACATTCAGTACTTC
13	medium-sized	.	TRBJ1-2	TRBV19	CASSVTANYGYTF	TGTGCCAGTAGTGTGACAGCCAACTATGGCTACACCTTC
15	.	.	TRBJ2-5	TRBV30	CAWSDSFGGGKTQYF	TGTGCCTGGAGTGACAGTTTCGGGGGCGGGAAGACCCAGTACTTC
15	few	.	TRBJ1-3	TRBV19	CASSFQFVAGNTIYF	TGTGCCAGTAGTTTCCAGTTCGTAGCTGGAAACACCATATATTTT
13	.	.	TRBJ2-2	TRBV5-1	CASSPSGTGELFF	TGCGCCAGCAGCCCGTCGGGTACCGGGGAGCTGTTTTTT
13	few	TRBD1	TRBJ1-1	TRBV15	CATSGQGGTEAFF	TGTGCCACCAGCGGGCAGGGGGGAACTGAAGCTTTCTTT
13	few	.	TRBJ2-3	TRBV20-1	CSARPGPTDTQYF	TGCAGTGCCAGGCCGGGACCCACGGATACGCAGTATTTT
14	few	TRBD1	TRBJ2-7	TRBV4-3	CASSQDRQGYEQYF	TGTGCCAGCAGCCAAGATCGACAGGGGTACGAGCAGTACTTC
17	.	.	TRBJ1-4	TRBV7-2	CASSLFPRDVGGEKLFF	TGTGCCAGCAGCTTATTCCCCCGGGACGTCGGGGGGGAAAAACTGTTTTTT
13	few	.	TRBJ1-5	TRBV12-3/TRBV12-4	CASSITGIQPQHF	TGTGCCAGCAGCATTACAGGGATTCAGCCCCAGCATTTT
15	.	TRBD1	TRBJ1-5	TRBV19	CASKEGRGHRQPQHF	TGTGCCAGTAAGGAGGGCAGGGGGCACCGTCAGCCCCAGCATTTT
13	.	.	TRBJ1-5	TRBV27	CASSLSGNQPQHF	TGTGCCAGCAGTTTATCTGGCAATCAGCCCCAGCATTTT
15	once	.	TRBJ2-2	TRBV12-3/TRBV12-4	CASRPPGQNTGELFF	TGTGCCAGCAGGCCTCCGGGACAGAACACCGGGGAGCTGTTTTTT
17	.	TRBD1	TRBJ1-5	TRBV24-1	CATSDLPGQYSNQPQHF	TGTGCCACCAGTGATTTGCCGGGACAGTATAGCAATCAGCCCCAGCATTTT
15	medium-sized	.	TRBJ2-3	TRBV19	CASSPGAGNTDTQYF	TGTGCCAGTAGCCCTGGGGCGGGGAACACAGATACGCAGTATTTT
11	few	.	TRBJ1-4	TRBV30	CAWSVKEKLFF	TGTGCCTGGAGTGTAAAGGAAAAACTGTTTTTT
13	medium-sized	.	TRBJ2-3	TRBV6-5	CASSFTGPDTQYF	TGTGCCAGCAGTTTTACAGGGCCAGATACGCAGTATTTT
12	.	TRBD1	TRBJ1-2	TRBV29-1	CSVGTGGYGYTF	TGCAGCGTTGGGACAGGGGGCTATGGCTACACCTTC
13	.	.	TRBJ2-5	TRBV5-1	CASRPDAQETQYF	TGCGCCAGCAGACCTGACGCTCAAGAGACCCAGTACTTC
17	few	TRBD1	TRBJ1-2	TRBV6-6	CASSYDNPDRGSYGYTF	TGTGCCAGCAGTTACGACAACCCCGACAGGGGCTCCTACGGCTACACCTTC
17	once	TRBD2	TRBJ2-2	TRBV19	CASSPGLAGTNTGELFF	TGTGCCAGTAGCCCGGGACTAGCGGGGACGAACACCGGGGAGCTGTTTTTT
15	once	TRBD1	TRBJ1-4	TRBV7-3	CASSSIGTGVEKLFF	TGTGCCAGCAGCTCCATCGGGACAGGGGTTGAAAAACTGTTTTTT
13	once	.	TRBJ1-6	TRBV5-1	CASSLGYNSPLHF	TGCGCCAGCAGCTTAGGATATAATTCACCCCTCCACTTT
14	.	.	TRBJ1-6	TRBV19	CASSSKKTHSPLHF	TGTGCCAGTAGTAGTAAAAAAACCCATTCACCCCTCCACTTT
14	.	TRBD1	TRBJ1-2	TRBV18	CASSPLGTGTGYTF	TGTGCCAGCTCACCACTCGGGACAGGGACTGGCTACACCTTC
16	.	TRBD1	TRBJ2-2	TRBV10-3	CAIQPFPGQPKGELFF	TGTGCCATCCAACCATTCCCGGGACAGCCGAAGGGGGAGCTGTTTTTT
16	.	.	TRBJ2-7	TRBV19	CASSIDFSGSLYEQYF	TGTGCCAGTAGTATAGATTTTTCAGGGAGCCTCTACGAGCAGTACTTC
13	.	.	TRBJ2-3	TRBV11-2	CASSLDHWDTQYF	TGTGCCAGCAGCTTAGATCACTGGGATACGCAGTATTTT
15	few	TRBD1	TRBJ2-1	TRBV19	CASSPDRGAYNEQFF	TGTGCCAGCAGCCCGGACAGGGGAGCCTACAATGAGCAGTTCTTC
13	.	.	TRBJ1-1	TRBV5-5	CASSLIENTEAFF	TGTGCCAGCAGCTTGATCGAAAACACTGAAGCTTTCTTT
13	few	.	TRBJ2-7	TRBV6-1	CASSESVLGEQYF	TGTGCCAGCAGTGAATCGGTACTAGGCGAGCAGTACTTC
14	.	.	TRBJ2-7	TRBV5-1	CASSPGPETYEQYF	TGCGCCAGCAGCCCAGGACCTGAAACCTACGAGCAGTACTTC
15	few	TRBD1	TRBJ1-5	TRBV5-4	CASSLGGGRNQPQHF	TGTGCCAGCAGCTTGGGAGGGGGCAGGAATCAGCCCCAGCATTTT